This T cell receptor beta chain was sequenced for a study of regulatory T cells in long-lasting Graves disease. General observations from the study: TCR diversity was lower in persistent Graves' patients (versus newly diagnosed ones).

Trimming took off 0 bases at V and 10 bases at J, with 7 bases between the two ends. Germline lookup yields CDR1 SGHTA and CDR2 FQGTGA. The CDR3 consists of 12 residues. Indicated time point: newly diagnosed GD, antithyroid drugs for less than 3 months. PBMC RNA served as the TCR library source. Arm-PCR of CDR3 regions with iRepertoire HTBI primers generated TCR beta libraries. TCRdb re-called the multiplex PCR reads through MiXCR, storing one row per CDR3 protein. The sample lists 400,000 to 450,000 distinct CDR3 sequences, over 15% occurring once. This clonotype has a count of ten or more. Its antigen is undetermined. The same specimen was also included in a second study, on T cells in Graves' hyperthyroidism and ophthalmopathy. From that second work: Most thyroid clonotypes expanded above 0.001 were also detected in blood.

Material: peripheral blood mononuclear cells (PBMCs), obtained at new diagnosis, from a patient treated with antithyroid drugs. V is TRBV7-3 and J is TRBJ2-1; no clear D. This clonotype originated in a woman in her twenties or thirties with Graves disease. CDR3 amino acids: CASSLTPGEQFF. The CDR3 DNA reads as TGTGCCAGCAGCTTAACCCCCGGAGAGCAGTTCTTC.